Ten or more counts support the clone carrying this TCR beta chain. Each CDR3 protein gets one entry after TCRdb re-called the PCR reads with MiXCR. The sample yields under 800,000 distinct CDR3 sequences, about 25% seen once. These data are taken from a study of molecular identifiers for immune sequencing clone quantification. CDR3 length: 13 amino acids. Deletions cut 6 bases from V and 4 bases from J, with 11 bases between. The V gene's germline CDR1 is MNHEY and CDR2 SVGAGI. Sequencing libraries of naive CD8 cells derived from approximately 22,000 to 940,000 sorted cells with 10%, 30% or 50% RNA. Using a CD8+CD4-CCR7+CD45RA+ phenotype, naive CD8 T cells were sorted.

The J gene is TRBJ2-3, the V gene TRBV6-5; either TRBD1 or TRBD2 may supply D (5 bases each). Sequencing was carried out using naive CD8+ T cells from blood, with Jurkat cell RNA spiked in. The subset denotes: FACS-sorted CD8+CD4-CCR7+CD45RA+ naive T cells. The receptor was derived from a human donor in good health. Some libraries in this study had Jurkat cell RNA spiked in. The CDR3 nucleotides are TGTGCCAGCAGGCCGGGACCGTCAGATACGCAGTATTTT. Protein product: CASRPGPSDTQYF.